A single sample gave rise to the 20 T cell receptor beta chains below, sequenced in a study of regulatory T cells in long-lasting Graves disease. To make TCR beta libraries, researchers used iRepertoire HTBI primers and Arm-PCR of CDR3 regions. Via MiXCR, TCRdb re-called the multiplex PCR reads, giving one row per CDR3 protein. The sample lists 250,000 or so distinct CDR3 sequences, roughly 21% occurring once. Time point described: newly diagnosed GD, antithyroid drugs for less than 3 months. The TCR library was made from RNA extracted from PBMCs. Source: peripheral blood mononuclear cells (PBMCs), taken at new diagnosis, from a patient treated with antithyroid drugs. Receptors were obtained from a female donor with Graves disease.

This clonotype appeared many times. The chain couples TRBV11-2 to TRBJ2-5, with 11 bases matching TRBD1. This CDR3 region has 15 residues. Germline loops: CDR1 SGHAT, CDR2 FQNNGV. Trimming removed 7 bases from V and 6 bases from J; junction bases left unmatched: 10. The CDR3 reads CASKTAGTGGKTQYF. The CDR3 coding sequence is TGTGCCAGCAAGACCGCCGGGACAGGGGGAAAGACCCAGTACTTC.

This clonotype showed up many times. The V and J genes are TRBV28 and TRBJ2-1; 7 nucleotides agree with TRBD1. The CDR3 has 14 residues. Germline V lookup: CDR1 MDHEN, CDR2 SYDVKM. Losses at the gene ends were 6 bases for V and 5 bases for J; bases not matched to a gene: 7. This CDR3 is CASSRDSINNEQFF. DNA for the CDR3: TGTGCCAGCAGCCGGGACAGTATAAACAATGAGCAGTTCTTC.

The chain carries TRBV10-3 and TRBJ1-1; D is unclear. Germline V gives CDR1 ENHRY, CDR2 SYGVKD. The CDR3 contains 11 residues. Trimming stripped 9 bases from V and 1 base from J, with 6 bases between. The CDR3 DNA is TGTGCCATTAGACAGAACACTGAAGCTTTCTTT. Translating it yields CAIRQNTEAFF.

V is TRBV7-3 and J is TRBJ2-3; D is ambiguous. The V and J ends lost 5 bases and 1 base respectively, with 7 bases between them. This CDR3 spans 13 amino acids. From germline, CDR1 is SGHTA and CDR2 FQGTGA. The CDR3 DNA is TGTGCCAGCAGCACAACCCGCACAGATACGCAGTATTTT. Protein sequence: CASSTTRTDTQYF.

This rearrangement joins TRBV4-1 to TRBJ1-1, with TRBD1 identical over 9 bases. Germline CDR1 reads MGHRA; CDR2 reads YSYEKL. The CDR3 has 15 amino acids. Losses at the gene ends were 1 base for V and 5 bases for J; bases not matched to a gene: 5. The CDR3 reads CASSQVTGTGTEAFF. The CDR3 DNA is TGCGCCAGCAGCCAAGTCACCGGGACAGGGACTGAAGCTTTCTTT.

The rearrangement uses TRBV6-2 or TRBV6-3 and TRBJ2-3, with TRBD1 identical over 11 bases. The germline CDR1 and CDR2 sequences are MNHEY and SVGEGT. The CDR3 covers 15 residues. V trimming: 5 bases; J trimming: 6 bases; junction bases outside the gene matches: 7. This CDR3 is CASSKDRGRSDTQYF. The CDR3 DNA is TGTGCCAGCAGTAAGGACAGGGGGCGTTCGGATACGCAGTATTTT.

With regard to this clonotype: A much larger clone sits a single nucleotide away, making a read error possible. This chain links TRBV20-1 with TRBJ2-7, with 9 bases lining up with TRBD1. The trim removed 5 bases at V and 7 bases at J, leaving 15 bases unmatched. CDR3 length equals 15 residues. Per the germline V gene, CDR1 is DFQATT and CDR2 is SNEGSKA (reference sequence). The CDR3 protein is CSASTPGQGGNEQYF. The CDR3 nucleotides are TGCAGTGCTTCCACACCGGGACAGGGAGGCAATGAGCAGTACTTC.

This clonotype appeared many times. This may arise from a read error, as a much more abundant clone is one base away. V is TRBV7-6 and J is TRBJ2-5; D not resolved. Germline values: CDR1 SGHVS, CDR2 FNYEAQ. This CDR3 has 12 amino acids. Trimming left V 2 bases short and J 5 bases short, with 6 bases between. In nucleotides, the CDR3 is TGTGCCAGCAGCTTATTTGGGGAGACCCAGTACTTC. This encodes CASSLFGETQYF.

V usage is TRBV6-2 or TRBV6-3 and J usage is TRBJ2-7, with D possibly TRBD1 on 6 matching bases. CDR3 length: 13 amino acids. CDR1 is MNHEY, CDR2 SVGEGT, per germline. The ends were cut back, 4 bases at V and 3 bases at J, with 10 bases in the middle. CDR3 residues: CASSSTRGYEQYF. The CDR3 DNA sequence: TGTGCCAGCAGTTCAACCAGGGGCTACGAGCAGTACTTC.

This clonotype was counted ten times or more. The chain employs TRBV20-1 and TRBJ2-5; a possible D gene is TRBD2 (7 bases). V dropped 2 bases and J dropped 5 bases, with 15 bases sitting between them. The CDR3 extends over 14 amino acids. Germline CDR1 and CDR2: DFQATT and SNEGSKA (reference sequence). DNA of the CDR3: TGCAGTGCTAGACTGCGGGGGCGCGGGGAGACCCAGTACTTC. Its protein product is CSARLRGRGETQYF.

The V call is TRBV7-8, the J call TRBJ2-2; D tentatively reads TRBD1 or TRBD2 (5 bases each). The CDR3 totals 14 residues. Per the germline V gene, CDR1 is SGHVS and CDR2 is FQNEAQ. V lost 8 bases and J 3 bases, leaving 13 bases between the germline ends. CDR3 sequence: CASGSRGDTGELFF. DNA for the CDR3: TGTGCCAGCGGAAGTCGAGGGGACACCGGGGAGCTGTTTTTT.

Worth noting for this clonotype: Since a far larger clone is one base different, this is likely a read error. The DNA for the CDR3 is TGTGCCATCAGTGTGTCCGGGAACACTGAAGCTTTCTTT. Translating it yields CAISVSGNTEAFF. J is TRBJ1-1 and V is TRBV10-3; D uncertain. The CDR3 is 13 residues long. Trimming left V 4 bases short and J 1 base short, with 7 bases between. Germline CDR1 and CDR2: ENHRY and SYGVKD.

In its sample, this clonotype was seen many times. CDR3 DNA sequence: TGTGCCAGCAGCTTCGGTACGGCCGATTTTCCCCAGCATTTT. The encoded protein is CASSFGTADFPQHF. The chain combines TRBV7-8 with TRBJ1-5; D unclear. The germline V gene encodes CDR1 SGHVS and CDR2 FQNEAQ. V shed 3 bases and J shed 10 bases, with 16 bases lying between them. The length of the CDR3 is 14 residues.

This clonotype was found a few times. The chain couples TRBV6-4 to TRBJ1-5; D remains ambiguous. Trimming took 2 bases from V and 4 from J, leaving 6 bases between them. The CDR3 is 13 residues long. The germline CDR1 and CDR2 sequences are MRHNA and SNTAGT. The CDR3 nucleotides are TGTGCCAGCAGTGACAGAGTAAATCAGCCCCAGCATTTT. Translated: CASSDRVNQPQHF.

Regarding this clonotype: This likely traces to a read error, being one base from a far larger clone. The rearrangement uses TRBV5-1 and TRBJ2-1; perhaps D is TRBD1 or TRBD2 (5 bases each). In germline, CDR1 is SGHRS, CDR2 YFSETQ. With 4 bases removed from V and 10 bases from J, the gap between germline ends came to 12 bases. The CDR3 consists of 12 residues. CDR3 DNA: TGCGCCAGCAGCCTACAGGAGGCCGAGCAGTTCTTC. It codes for CASSLQEAEQFF.

A remark on this clonotype: One base away lies a much larger clone, so this may be a sequencing read error. V and J are TRBV29-1 and TRBJ2-5, with 7 nucleotides matching TRBD2. The CDR3 sequence is 15 residues long. Germline lookup yields CDR1 SQVTM and CDR2 ANQGSEA. J lost 11 bases, V lost 3 bases, and 18 bases had no gene match. CDR3 protein: CSVEFGLAEYNEQYF. The CDR3 DNA follows: TGCAGCGTTGAGTTCGGGCTAGCGGAGTACAATGAGCAGTACTTC.

The V call is TRBV5-6, the J call TRBJ2-7; TRBD1 agrees at 7 bases. The CDR3 extends over 16 amino acids. J lost 0 bases, V lost 1 base, and 7 bases had no gene match. CDR1 and CDR2 from the germline V gene are SGHDT and YYEEEE. The CDR3 here is CASSLNLQGFSYEQYF. In DNA form, the CDR3 reads TGTGCCAGCAGCTTGAACCTACAGGGGTTCTCCTACGAGCAGTACTTC.

This clonotype appeared many times. V usage is TRBV20-1 and J usage is TRBJ2-3; 11 bases are shared with TRBD2. Germline V gene data show CDR1 as DFQATT and CDR2 as SNEGSKA (reference sequence). This CDR3 spans 15 amino acids. Trimming cost V 0 bases and J 9 bases; bases outside gene matches: 8. CDR3 residues: CSAREIAGGPQTQYF. The CDR3 DNA is TGCAGTGCTAGAGAGATAGCGGGGGGGCCGCAGACGCAGTATTTT.

Concerning this clonotype: A much more abundant neighbour one base away suggests this may be a read error. The V gene is TRBV11-2, the J gene TRBJ1-2; TRBD1 aligns across 7 bases. CDR3 length: 12 amino acids. The germline V gene encodes CDR1 SGHAT and CDR2 FQNNGV. Losses at the gene ends were 5 bases for V and 8 bases for J; bases not matched to a gene: 5. The CDR3, as DNA: TGTGCCAGCAGCACTTTAGGGGGCGGCTACACCTTC. This translates into CASSTLGGGYTF.

This clonotype appeared many times. The rearrangement joins TRBV2 to TRBJ2-5; the D is unclear. The CDR3 consists of 11 residues. CDR1 is SNHLY, CDR2 FYNNEI, per germline. V was pared by 8 bases and J by 0 bases, with 4 bases between. The CDR3 nucleotides are TGTGCCAGCCTCTACCAAGAGACCCAGTACTTC. Translation: CASLYQETQYF.